This TCR beta chain was sequenced in a study of T cell repertoires in cytomegalovirus infection. In the case of this clonotype: Antigen specificity is unknown.

The CDR3 sequence is 13 residues long. The V gene lost 1 base and the J gene lost 10 bases, with 10 bases spanning the gap. TCRdb re-derived calls from the reads in MiXCR, one entry per CDR3 protein. The sample records under 120,000 distinct CDR3 sequences, under 50% being singletons. The receptor was derived from a human donor in good health (CMV status not recorded). Some clones in this sample may be carry-over from other donors' samples. The rearrangement uses TRBV12-3 or TRBV12-4 and TRBJ1-4; D ambiguous. The sequences come from CD8+ T cells from cultured PBMCs, collected from culture after CMV antigen stimulation. Here the CDR3 reads CASSLGSPSKLFF. The CDR3 bases are TGTGCCAGCAGTTTAGGCAGTCCTTCAAAACTGTTTTTT.